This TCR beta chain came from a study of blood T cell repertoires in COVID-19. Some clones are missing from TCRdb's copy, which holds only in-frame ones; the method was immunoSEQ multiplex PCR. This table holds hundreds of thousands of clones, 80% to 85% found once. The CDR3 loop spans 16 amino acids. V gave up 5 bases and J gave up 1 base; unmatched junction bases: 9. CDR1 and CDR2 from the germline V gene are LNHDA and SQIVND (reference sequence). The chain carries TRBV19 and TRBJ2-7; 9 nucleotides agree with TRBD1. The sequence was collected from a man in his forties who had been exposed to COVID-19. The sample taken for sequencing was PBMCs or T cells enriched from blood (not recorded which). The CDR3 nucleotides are TGTGCCAGTAGTCCGACCACCGGGACAGGGTCCTACGAGCAGTACTTC. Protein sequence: CASSPTTGTGSYEQYF.